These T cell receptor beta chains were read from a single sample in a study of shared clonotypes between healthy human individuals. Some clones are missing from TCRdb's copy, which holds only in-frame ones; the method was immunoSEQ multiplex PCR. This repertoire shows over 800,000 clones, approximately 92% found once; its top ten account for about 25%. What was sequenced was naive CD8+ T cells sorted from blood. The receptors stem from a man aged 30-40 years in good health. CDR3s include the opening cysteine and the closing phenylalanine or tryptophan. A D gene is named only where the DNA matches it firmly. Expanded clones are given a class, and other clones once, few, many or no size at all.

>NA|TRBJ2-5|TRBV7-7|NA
CASSLGSSTETQYF
TGTGCTAGCAGCTTAGGTAGTAGCACGGAGACCCAGTACTTC
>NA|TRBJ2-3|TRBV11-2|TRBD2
CASSLILGGRATDTQYF
TGTGCCAGCAGCTTAATACTTGGCGGGAGGGCGACAGATACGCAGTATTTT
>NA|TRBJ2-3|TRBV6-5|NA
CASSSSVLGTDTQYF
TGTGCCAGCAGTTCTAGTGTTCTGGGCACAGATACGCAGTATTTT
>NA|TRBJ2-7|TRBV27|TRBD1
CASSFQGGGEQYF
TGTGCCAGCAGTTTTCAAGGGGGCGGCGAGCAGTACTTC
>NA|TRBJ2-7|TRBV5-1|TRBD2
CASIKAGTSGTHVGEQYF
TGCGCCAGTATAAAGGCCGGGACTAGCGGGACGCACGTGGGCGAGCAGTACTTC
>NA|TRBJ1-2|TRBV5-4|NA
CASSLADAGDTF
TGTGCCAGCAGCTTGGCCGATGCGGGAGACACCTTC
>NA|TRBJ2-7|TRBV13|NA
CASSLFGGGEQYF
TGTGCCAGCAGCTTATTCGGGGGCGGCGAGCAGTACTTC
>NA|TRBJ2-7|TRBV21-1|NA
CASRSRYRYEQYF
TGTGCCAGCCGCTCCCGCTATCGCTACGAGCAGTACTTC
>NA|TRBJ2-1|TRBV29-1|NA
CSVYFEGNEQFF
TGCAGCGTTTATTTCGAGGGCAATGAGCAGTTCTTC
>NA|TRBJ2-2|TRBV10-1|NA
CASSVGERFGELFF
TGCGCCAGCAGTGTAGGAGAGCGGTTCGGGGAGCTGTTTTTT
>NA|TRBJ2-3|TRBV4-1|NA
CASSQDPAYGDTQYF
TGCGCCAGCAGCCAAGATCCCGCGTACGGAGATACGCAGTATTTT
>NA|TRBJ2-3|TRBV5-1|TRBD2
CASSGEAGFIGDTQYF
TGCGCCAGCAGCGGGGAAGCGGGATTTATAGGAGATACGCAGTATTTT
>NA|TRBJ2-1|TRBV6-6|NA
CASSYSLNAGNEQFF
TGTGCCAGCAGTTACTCCCTAAATGCAGGCAATGAGCAGTTCTTC
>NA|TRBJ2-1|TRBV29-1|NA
CSIRVPGVAYNEQFF
TGCAGCATCAGGGTCCCGGGAGTGGCCTACAATGAGCAGTTCTTC
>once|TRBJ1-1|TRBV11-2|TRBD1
CASTPLGGGETEAFF
TGTGCCAGCACCCCCCTTGGAGGGGGCGAGACTGAAGCTTTCTTT
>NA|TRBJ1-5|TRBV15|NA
CATSSGGGSNQPQHF
TGTGCCACCAGCAGCGGGGGGGGAAGCAATCAGCCCCAGCATTTT
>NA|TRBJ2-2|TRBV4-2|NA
CASSLLTSLNTGELFF
TGTGCCAGCAGCCTCCTCACTAGCCTGAACACCGGGGAGCTGTTTTTT
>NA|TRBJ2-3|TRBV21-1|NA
CASSSRQGTALTDTQYF
TGTGCCAGCAGCTCCCGTCAAGGCACAGCGCTCACAGATACGCAGTATTTT
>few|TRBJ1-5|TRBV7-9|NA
CASSSGHTYSNQPQHF
TGTGCCAGCAGTTCAGGACACACTTATAGCAATCAGCCCCAGCATTTT
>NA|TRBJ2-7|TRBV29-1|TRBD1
CSAGTGAYEQYF
TGCAGCGCCGGGACAGGGGCCTACGAGCAGTACTTC
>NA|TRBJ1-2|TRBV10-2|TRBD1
CAVRDRDNYGYTF
TGCGCCGTCCGGGACAGGGACAACTATGGCTACACCTTC
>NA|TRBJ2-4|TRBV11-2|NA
CASSLSPGGGNIQYF
TGTGCCAGCAGCTTGTCCCCAGGGGGAGGCAACATTCAGTACTTC
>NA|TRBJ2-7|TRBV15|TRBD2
CATSRPNGLAGGPGEQYF
TGTGCCACCAGCAGACCAAACGGACTAGCGGGAGGACCCGGCGAGCAGTACTTC
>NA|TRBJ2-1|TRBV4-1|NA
CASSHEGGSYNEQFF
TGCGCCAGCAGCCATGAGGGCGGGTCCTACAATGAGCAGTTCTTC
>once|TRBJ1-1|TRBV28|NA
CASSPLVGNTEAFF
TGTGCCAGCAGTCCCCTAGTAGGGAACACTGAAGCTTTCTTT
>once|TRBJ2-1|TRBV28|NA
CASSFRSAAGSREQFF
TGTGCCAGCAGTTTCCGGTCAGCTGCGGGCTCCCGGGAGCAGTTCTTC
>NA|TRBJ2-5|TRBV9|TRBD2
CASSGSGGGQETQYF
TGTGCCAGCAGCGGGAGCGGGGGGGGCCAAGAGACCCAGTACTTC
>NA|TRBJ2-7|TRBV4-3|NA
CASSHRGTGEPQYF
TGCGCCAGCAGCCACAGAGGTACCGGGGAACCGCAGTACTTC
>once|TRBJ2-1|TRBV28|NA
CASSTRPWGKNSYNEQFF
TGTGCCAGCAGCACCCGCCCTTGGGGTAAAAACTCCTACAATGAGCAGTTCTTC
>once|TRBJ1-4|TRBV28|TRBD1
CASSLGFRGTDSPGKLFF
TGTGCCAGCAGTTTGGGCTTCAGGGGGACAGACTCACCTGGAAAACTGTTTTTT
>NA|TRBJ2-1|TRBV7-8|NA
CASTLGPSSYNEQFF
TGTGCCAGCACCTTAGGACCGAGCTCCTACAATGAGCAGTTCTTC
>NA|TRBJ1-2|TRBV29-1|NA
CSVETFPGGYTF
TGCAGCGTTGAGACTTTTCCGGGAGGCTACACCTTC
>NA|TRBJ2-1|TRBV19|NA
CASSNGLLSDTEQFF
TGTGCCAGTAGTAACGGACTCCTTTCGGACACGGAGCAGTTCTTC
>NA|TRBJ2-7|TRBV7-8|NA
CASSATGRGSYEQYF
TGTGCCAGCAGCGCGACAGGGAGGGGCTCCTACGAGCAGTACTTC
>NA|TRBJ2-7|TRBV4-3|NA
CASSQEQGVGYEQYF
TGCGCCAGCAGCCAAGAGCAGGGAGTTGGCTACGAGCAGTACTTC
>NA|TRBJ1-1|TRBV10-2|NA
CASSESTYLEAFF
TGCGCCAGCAGTGAGTCGACGTATCTCGAAGCTTTCTTT
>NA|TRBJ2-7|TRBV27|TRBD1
CASRKQGANYEQYF
TGTGCCAGCAGGAAACAGGGGGCAAACTACGAGCAGTACTTC
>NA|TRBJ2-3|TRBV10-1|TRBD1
CASSYRGQGWDTQYF
TGCGCCAGCAGTTATAGAGGACAGGGATGGGATACGCAGTATTTT
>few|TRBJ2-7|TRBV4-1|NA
CASSQVGTGYEQYF
TGCGCCAGCAGCCAAGTCGGGACCGGCTACGAGCAGTACTTC
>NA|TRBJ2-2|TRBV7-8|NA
CASSLGRVGTGELFF
TGTGCCAGCAGCTTAGGCAGGGTGGGCACCGGGGAGCTGTTTTTT
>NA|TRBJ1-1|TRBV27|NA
CASSLSFRGLGTEAFF
TGTGCCAGCAGTTTATCGTTTCGGGGTCTTGGGACTGAAGCTTTCTTT
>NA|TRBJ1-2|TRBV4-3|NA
CASTITGGGGGYTF
TGCGCCAGCACCATAACCGGGGGGGGCGGCGGCTACACCTTC